This T cell receptor (beta chain) was profiled in a study of T cell repertoires in aging, cancer and after chemotherapy. Study information: Donor ages fell into six groups from 30 or younger up to 70 or older. The study, taken as a whole, reports: Immunological memory after chemotherapy cannot be judged from the repertoire data. Untreated cancer patients had significantly lower blood TCR diversity than age-matched healthy donors.

TRB rearrangements spanning V, D and J were amplified using mixed TRB-A/B primers. TCRdb re-called the multiplex PCR reads with MiXCR, one entry per CDR3 protein. The data show several thousand distinct CDR3 sequences, around three fifths seen once. This CDR3 has 15 amino acids. Trimming took off 9 bases at V and 2 bases at J, with 18 bases between the two ends. Looked up from germline, CDR1 is SGHTA and CDR2 is FQGNSA. TCR beta rearrangements were amplified from peripheral blood genomic DNA. Regarding this clonotype: Its cognate antigen is unknown.

The TCR sequence derives from a human donor with a solid tumor. The chain couples TRBV7-2 to TRBJ2-3, with D uncertain. Material: blood. CDR3 nucleotides: TGTGCCAGTAGTATGAAGCAGACGTACACAGATACGCAGTATTTT. It codes for CASSMKQTYTDTQYF.